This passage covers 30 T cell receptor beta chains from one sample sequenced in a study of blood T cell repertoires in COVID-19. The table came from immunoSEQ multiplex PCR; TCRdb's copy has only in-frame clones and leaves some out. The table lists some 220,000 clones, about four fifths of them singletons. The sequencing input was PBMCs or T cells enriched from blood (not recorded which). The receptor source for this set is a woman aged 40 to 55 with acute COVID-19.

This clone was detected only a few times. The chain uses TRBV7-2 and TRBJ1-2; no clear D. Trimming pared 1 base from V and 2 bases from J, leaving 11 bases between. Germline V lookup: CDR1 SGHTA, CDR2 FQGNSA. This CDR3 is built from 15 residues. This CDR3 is CASSLGPTANYGYTF. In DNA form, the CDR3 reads TGTGCCAGCAGCTTAGGGCCAACAGCAAACTATGGCTACACCTTC.

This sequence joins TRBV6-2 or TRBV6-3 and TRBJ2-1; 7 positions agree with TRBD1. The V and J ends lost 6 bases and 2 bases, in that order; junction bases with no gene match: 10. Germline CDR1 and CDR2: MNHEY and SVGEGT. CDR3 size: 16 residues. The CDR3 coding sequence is TGTGCCAGCAGCCTAAGCTCCGGGACAGCCTACAATGAGCAGTTCTTC. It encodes CASSLSSGTAYNEQFF.

CDR3 in amino acids: CASSLGLNNEQFF. The CDR3 DNA reads TGTGCCAGCAGCTTGGGACTGAACAATGAGCAGTTCTTC. The chain combines TRBV5-4 with TRBJ2-1; D unresolved. This CDR3 comprises 13 residues. V lost 0 bases and J lost 5, with 6 bases in between. Per the germline V gene, CDR1 is SGHNT and CDR2 is YYREEE (reference sequence).

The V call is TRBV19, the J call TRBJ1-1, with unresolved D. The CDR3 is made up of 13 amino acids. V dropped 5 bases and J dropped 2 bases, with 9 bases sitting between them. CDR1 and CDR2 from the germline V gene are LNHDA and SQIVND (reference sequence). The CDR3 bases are TGTGCCAGTAGTCCAGTCGTTAACACTGAAGCTTTCTTT. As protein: CASSPVVNTEAFF.

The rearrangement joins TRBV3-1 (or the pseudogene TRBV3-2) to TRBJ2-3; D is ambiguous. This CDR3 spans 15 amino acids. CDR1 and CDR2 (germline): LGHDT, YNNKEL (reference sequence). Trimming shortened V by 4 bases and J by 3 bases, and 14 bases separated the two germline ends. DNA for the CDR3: TGTGCCAGCAGCCCCGCGGCGGTCGGAACAGATACGCAGTATTTT. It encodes CASSPAAVGTDTQYF.

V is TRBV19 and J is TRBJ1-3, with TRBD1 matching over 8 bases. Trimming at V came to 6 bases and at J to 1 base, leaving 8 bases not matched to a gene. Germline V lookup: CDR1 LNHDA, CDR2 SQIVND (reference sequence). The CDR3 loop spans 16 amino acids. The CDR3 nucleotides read TGTGCCAGTAGCCGGACAGGGTGGAGTTCTGGAAACACCATATATTTT. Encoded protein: CASSRTGWSSGNTIYF.

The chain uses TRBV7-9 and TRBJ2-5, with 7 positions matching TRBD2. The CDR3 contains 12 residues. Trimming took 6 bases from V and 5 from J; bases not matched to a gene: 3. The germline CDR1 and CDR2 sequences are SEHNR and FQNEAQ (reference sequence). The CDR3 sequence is CASSYSGETQYF. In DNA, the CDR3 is TGTGCCAGCAGTTATAGCGGGGAGACCCAGTACTTC. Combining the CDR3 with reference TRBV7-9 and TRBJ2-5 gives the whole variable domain DTGVSQNPRHKITKRGQNVTFRCDPISEHNRLYWYRQTLGQGPEFLTYFQNEAQLEKSRLLSDRFSAERPKGSFSTLEIQRTEQGDSAMYLCASSYSGETQYFGPGTRLLVL.

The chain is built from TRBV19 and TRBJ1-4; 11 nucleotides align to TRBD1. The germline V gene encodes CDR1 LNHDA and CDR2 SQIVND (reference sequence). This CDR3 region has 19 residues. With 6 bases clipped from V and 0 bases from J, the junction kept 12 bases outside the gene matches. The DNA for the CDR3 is TGTGCCAGTAGGCCGGGGACAGGGGGGACCCCTGCAACTAATGAAAAACTGTTTTTT. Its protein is CASRPGTGGTPATNEKLFF. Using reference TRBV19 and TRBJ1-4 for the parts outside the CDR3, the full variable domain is DGGITQSPKYLFRKEGQNVTLSCEQNLNHDAMYWYRQDPGQGLRLIYYSQIVNDFQKGDIAEGYSVSREKKESFPLTVTSAQKNPTAFYLCASRPGTGGTPATNEKLFFGSGTQLSVL.

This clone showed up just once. The CDR3 DNA reads TGTGCCAGCTCTTGGGACTTGGTTGATGCTTTCTTT. This translates into CASSWDLVDAFF. The J gene is TRBJ1-1, the V gene TRBV18, with D possibly TRBD1 on 5 matching bases. V was pared by 6 bases and J by 11 bases, with 16 bases between. Germline CDR1 reads KGHSH; CDR2 reads LQKENI. The CDR3 extends over 12 amino acids.

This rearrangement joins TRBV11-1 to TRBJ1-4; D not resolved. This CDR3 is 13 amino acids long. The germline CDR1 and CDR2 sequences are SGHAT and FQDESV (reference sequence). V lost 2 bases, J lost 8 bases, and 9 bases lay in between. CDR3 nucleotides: TGTGCCAGCAGCTTATTGGCGGGGGAAAAACTGTTTTTT. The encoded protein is CASSLLAGEKLFF.

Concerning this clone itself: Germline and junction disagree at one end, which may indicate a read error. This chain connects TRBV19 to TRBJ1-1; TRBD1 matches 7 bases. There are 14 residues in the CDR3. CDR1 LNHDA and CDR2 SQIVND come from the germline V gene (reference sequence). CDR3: CASSISGGNAEAFF. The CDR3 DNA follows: TGTGCCAGTAGTATTTCAGGGGGGAACGCTGAAGCTTTCTTT.

DNA of the CDR3: TGTGCCACCAGTGATTTACGGGACAGGGCGTGTGGCACAGATACGCAGTATTTT. It specifies CATSDLRDRACGTDTQYF. The V gene is TRBV24-1, the J gene TRBJ2-3, with 9 bases that match TRBD1. This CDR3 region has 18 residues. V was pared by 1 base and J by 1 base, with 8 bases of the junction left unmatched. The germline V gene encodes CDR1 KGHDR and CDR2 SFDVKD.

The DNA for the CDR3 is TGCGCCAGCACGGGGGGGCCCCAGAGGGGGGCCAACGTCCTGACTTTC. Translation: CASTGGPQRGANVLTF. The V call is TRBV23-1, the J call TRBJ2-6; 8 positions agree with TRBD2. TRBV23-1 is recorded as an ORF, its role being uncertain. J gave up 4 bases and V 7 bases, and 9 bases lay outside the gene matches. This CDR3 comprises 16 residues.

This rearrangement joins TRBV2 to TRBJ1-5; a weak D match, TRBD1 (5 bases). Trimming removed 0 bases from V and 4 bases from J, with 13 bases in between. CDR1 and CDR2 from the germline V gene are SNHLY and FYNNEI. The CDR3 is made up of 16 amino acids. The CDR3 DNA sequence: TGTGCCAGCAGTGAAGCTACAGGAGGGACGAATCAGCCCCAGCATTTT. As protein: CASSEATGGTNQPQHF.

The CDR3 DNA follows: TGTGCCAGCAGTGAGGACAGCATGAACACTGAAGCTTTCTTT. It encodes CASSEDSMNTEAFF. This chain uses TRBV27 with TRBJ1-1; D might be TRBD1 (6 bases). This CDR3 spans 14 amino acids. Looked up from germline, CDR1 is MNHEY and CDR2 is SMNVEV (reference sequence). V was clipped by 5 bases and J by 0 bases, with 10 bases between them.

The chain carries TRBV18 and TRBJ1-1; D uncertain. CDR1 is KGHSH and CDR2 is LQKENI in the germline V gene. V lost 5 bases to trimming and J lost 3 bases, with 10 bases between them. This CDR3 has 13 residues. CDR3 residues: CASSSNLDTEAFF. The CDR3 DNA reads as TGTGCCAGCTCATCCAACTTGGACACTGAAGCTTTCTTT.

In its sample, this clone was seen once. The CDR3 region has the DNA TGTGCCAGCTCACCAGTGAAGGAGACTAACTATGGCTACACCTTC. It is translated as CASSPVKETNYGYTF. V gene TRBV18 combines with J gene TRBJ1-2; no clear D gene. Germline V gene data show CDR1 as KGHSH and CDR2 as LQKENI. V lost 2 bases to trimming and J lost 0 bases, with 10 bases between them. The CDR3 consists of 15 residues.

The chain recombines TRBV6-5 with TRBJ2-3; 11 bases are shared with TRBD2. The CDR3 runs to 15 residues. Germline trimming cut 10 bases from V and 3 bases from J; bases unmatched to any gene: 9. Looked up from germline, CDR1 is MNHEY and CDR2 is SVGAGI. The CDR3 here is CATYSGGAGTDTQYF. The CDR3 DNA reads TGTGCCACTTATAGCGGGGGGGCTGGGACAGATACGCAGTATTTT.

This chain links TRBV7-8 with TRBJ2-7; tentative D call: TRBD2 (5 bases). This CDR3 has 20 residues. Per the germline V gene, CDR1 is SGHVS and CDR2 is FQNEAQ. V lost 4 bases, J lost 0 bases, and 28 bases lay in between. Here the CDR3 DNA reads TGTGCCAGCAGCTCCCCCTCTGCGATAAACTTAGCGCGGAGCTCCTACGAGCAGTACTTC. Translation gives CASSSPSAINLARSSYEQYF.

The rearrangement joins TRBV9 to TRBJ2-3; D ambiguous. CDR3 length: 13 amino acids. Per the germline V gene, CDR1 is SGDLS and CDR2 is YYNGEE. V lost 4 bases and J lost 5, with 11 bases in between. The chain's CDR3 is CASSSLSGDTQYF. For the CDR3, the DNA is TGTGCCAGCAGCTCCTTGTCGGGAGATACGCAGTATTTT.

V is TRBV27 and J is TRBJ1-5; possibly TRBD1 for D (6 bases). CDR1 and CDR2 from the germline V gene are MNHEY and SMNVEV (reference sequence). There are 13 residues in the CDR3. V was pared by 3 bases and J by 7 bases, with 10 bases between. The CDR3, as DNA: TGTGCCAGCAGTTTTATGGGGGCCCAGCCCCAGCATTTT. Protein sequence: CASSFMGAQPQHF.

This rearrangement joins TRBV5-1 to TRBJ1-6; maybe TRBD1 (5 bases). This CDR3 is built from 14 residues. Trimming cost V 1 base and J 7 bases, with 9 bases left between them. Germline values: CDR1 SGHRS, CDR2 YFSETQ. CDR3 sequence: CASSLLQENSPLHF. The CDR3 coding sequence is TGCGCCAGCAGCTTGTTACAGGAAAATTCACCCCTCCACTTT.

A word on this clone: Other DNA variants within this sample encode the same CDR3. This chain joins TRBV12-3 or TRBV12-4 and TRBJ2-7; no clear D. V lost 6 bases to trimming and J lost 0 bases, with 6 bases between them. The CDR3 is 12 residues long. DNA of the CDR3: TGTGCCAGCAGCCTCGGCTCCTACGAGCAGTACTTC. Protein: CASSLGSYEQYF.

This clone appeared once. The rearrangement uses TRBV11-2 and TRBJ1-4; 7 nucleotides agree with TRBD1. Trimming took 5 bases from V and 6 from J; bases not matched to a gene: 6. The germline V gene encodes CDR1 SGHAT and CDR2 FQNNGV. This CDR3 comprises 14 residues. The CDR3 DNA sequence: TGTGCCAGCAGCCCGACAGGGACATATGAAAAACTGTTTTTT. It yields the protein CASSPTGTYEKLFF.

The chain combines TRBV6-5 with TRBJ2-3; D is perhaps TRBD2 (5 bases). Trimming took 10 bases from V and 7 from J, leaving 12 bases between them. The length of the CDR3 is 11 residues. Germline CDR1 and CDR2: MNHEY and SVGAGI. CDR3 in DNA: TGTGCCACTTTGGACTCGTATACGCAGTATTTT. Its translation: CATLDSYTQYF.

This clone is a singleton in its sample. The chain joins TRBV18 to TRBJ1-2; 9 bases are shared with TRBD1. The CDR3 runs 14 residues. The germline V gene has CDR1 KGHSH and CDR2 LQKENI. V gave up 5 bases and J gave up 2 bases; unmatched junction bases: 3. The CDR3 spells CASSDGQGNYGYTF. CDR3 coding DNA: TGTGCCAGCTCAGATGGACAGGGGAACTATGGCTACACCTTC.

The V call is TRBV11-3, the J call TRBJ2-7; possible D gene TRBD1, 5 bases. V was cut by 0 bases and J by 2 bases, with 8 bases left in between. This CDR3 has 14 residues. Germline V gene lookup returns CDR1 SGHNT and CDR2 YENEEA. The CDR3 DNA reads TGTGCCAGCAGCTTAGAAGGGGCCGCCTACGAGCAGTACTTC. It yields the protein CASSLEGAAYEQYF.

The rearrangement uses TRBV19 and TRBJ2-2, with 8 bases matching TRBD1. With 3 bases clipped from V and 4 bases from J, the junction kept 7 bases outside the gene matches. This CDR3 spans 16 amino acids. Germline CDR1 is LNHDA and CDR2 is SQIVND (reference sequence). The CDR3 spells CASSIRQGLFTGELFF. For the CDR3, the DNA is TGTGCCAGTAGTATTAGACAGGGGTTATTCACCGGGGAGCTGTTTTTT.

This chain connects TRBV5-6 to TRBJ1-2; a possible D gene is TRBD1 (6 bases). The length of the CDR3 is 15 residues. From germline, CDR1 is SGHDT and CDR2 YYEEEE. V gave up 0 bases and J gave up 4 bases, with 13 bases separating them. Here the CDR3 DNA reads TGTGCCAGCAGCTTGGCCTGGGGGGGCAGCTATGGCTACACCTTC. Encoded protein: CASSLAWGGSYGYTF.

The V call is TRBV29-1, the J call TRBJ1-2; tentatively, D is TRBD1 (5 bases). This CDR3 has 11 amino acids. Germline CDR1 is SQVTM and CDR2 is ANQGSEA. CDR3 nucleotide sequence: TGCAGTGCAGGGTCCGACTATGGCTACACCTTC. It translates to CSAGSDYGYTF. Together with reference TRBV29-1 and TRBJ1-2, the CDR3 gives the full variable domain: SAVISQKPSRDICQRGTSLTIQCQVDSQVTMMFWYRQQPGQSLTLIATANQGSEATYESGFVIDKFPISRPNLTFSTLTVSNMSPEDSSIYLCSAGSDYGYTFGSGTRLTVV.